This TCR beta chain originates from a study of T cell repertoires in cytomegalovirus infection. As for the study in general: It can be stated that public TCR beta signatures indicated CMV infection as well as a matching HLA type.

This clonotype has only one observation. Its antigen remains unidentified. With 9 bases removed from V and 10 bases from J, the gap between germline ends came to 18 bases. Germline CDR1 and CDR2: LNHDA and SQIVND (reference sequence). CDR3 size: 12 residues. TCRdb reprocessed the reads via MiXCR and lists one record per CDR3 protein. The sample consists of around 740,000 distinct CDR3 sequences, roughly 35% of them appearing once. Whole-study results and caveats: The response measured ex vivo was dominated by TCR beta clonotypes (HLA-C-restricted and CMV-specific). Based on cumulative public TCR beta family frequency, carriers of CMV plus the relevant HLA were identified.

This TCR came from a human donor in good health (CMV status not recorded). Some clones in this sample may be carry-over from other donors' samples. This chain connects TRBV19 to TRBJ1-2; D remains unclear. The material sequenced was PBMCs. Here the CDR3 reads CASSFSPGDYTF. CDR3 nucleotide sequence: TGTGCCAGCAGTTTCAGCCCCGGGGACTACACCTTC.